These 9 T cell receptor beta chains came from one sample sequenced in a study of cytomegalovirus exposure and HLA in healthy donors. Here immunoSEQ multiplex PCR was the method, and the copy in TCRdb shows in-frame clones only, minus some. In the table there are 250,000 to 400,000 clones, 70% to 90% of which are singletons. The sequenced sample consisted of PBMCs. These receptors were taken from a man aged 25-45 years in good health and CMV-seronegative.

The rearrangement joins TRBV18 to TRBJ2-3; 10 bases line up with TRBD2. The germline CDR1 and CDR2 sequences are KGHSH and LQKENI. V gave up 5 bases and J gave up 2 bases; unmatched junction bases: 13. CDR3 length: 18 residues. CDR3: CASSTRKSSGGTTDTQYF. CDR3 nucleotide sequence: TGTGCCAGCTCAACGCGAAAGAGTAGCGGGGGGACCACAGATACGCAGTATTTT.

V is TRBV27 and J is TRBJ2-7; weak D call: TRBD1 (6 bases). V was cut by 3 bases and J by 1 base, with 13 bases left in between. Germline V gives CDR1 MNHEY, CDR2 SMNVEV (reference sequence). This CDR3 is built from 15 residues. Here the CDR3 DNA reads TGTGCCAGCAGTTTGACAGGCCCCTCTTCCTACGAGCAGTACTTC. Its protein product is CASSLTGPSSYEQYF.

The chain employs TRBV6-5 and TRBJ1-2, with D maybe TRBD1 (5 bases). CDR1 is MNHEY, CDR2 SVGAGI, per germline. The CDR3 sequence is 16 residues long. Trimming shortened V by 2 bases and J by 6 bases, and 19 bases separated the two germline ends. Here the CDR3 reads CASSYPEGGHRNGYTF. Here the CDR3 DNA reads TGTGCCAGCAGTTACCCGGAGGGCGGACACCGAAATGGCTACACCTTC.

This clone has a handful of counts. The J gene is TRBJ1-6, the V gene TRBV7-2; 10 bases are shared with TRBD1. J lost 1 base, V lost 7 bases, and 4 bases had no gene match. Germline V CDR1 and CDR2: SGHTA, FQGNSA. The CDR3 runs 16 residues. This chain's CDR3 is CASKDRGRSYNSPLHF. The CDR3, as DNA: TGTGCCAGCAAGGACAGGGGGAGGTCCTATAATTCACCCCTCCACTTT.

This chain connects TRBV5-1 to TRBJ2-7; D not resolved. This CDR3 is 14 amino acids long. In germline, CDR1 is SGHRS, CDR2 YFSETQ. V was trimmed by 0 bases and J by 0 bases, leaving 7 bases between them. This CDR3 is CASSLATDSYEQYF. CDR3 nucleotides: TGCGCCAGCAGCTTGGCAACAGACTCCTACGAGCAGTACTTC.

The chain links TRBV5-1 to TRBJ2-3; 8 bases are shared with TRBD1. In germline, CDR1 is SGHRS, CDR2 YFSETQ. Trimming cost V 5 bases and J 3 bases; bases outside gene matches: 5. The CDR3 has 14 amino acids. The CDR3 DNA reads TGCGCCAGCAGGGACAGGGTGGGGACAGATACGCAGTATTTT. Its protein is CASRDRVGTDTQYF.

This clone was recorded once. V usage is TRBV5-5 and J usage is TRBJ2-7; D unclear. The V end was cut by 2 bases, the J end by 3 bases, with 6 bases between. This CDR3 has 12 residues. Per germline, CDR1 SGHKS and CDR2 YYEKEE (reference sequence). This CDR3 reads CASSLGGYEQYF. In nucleotides, the CDR3 is TGTGCCAGCAGCTTAGGCGGCTACGAGCAGTACTTC.

This clone has just a few counts. The chain uses TRBV25-1 and TRBJ1-5, with no clear D. The V end lost 2 bases, the J end lost 7 bases, and 9 bases lay between the germline ends. The CDR3 has 13 residues. Germline V gene sequence: CDR1 MGHDK, CDR2 SYGVNS. CDR3 in DNA: TGTGCCAGCAGTGAAGGGGAGTGGCAGCCCCAGCATTTT. Its protein product is CASSEGEWQPQHF.

V gene TRBV5-6 combines with J gene TRBJ1-4; unclear D gene. Trimming left V 5 bases short and J 0 bases short, with 8 bases between. CDR3 length: 14 residues. Germline V gene sequence: CDR1 SGHDT, CDR2 YYEEEE. CDR3 region: CASSNIATNEKLFF. The CDR3 bases are TGTGCCAGCAGTAATATTGCAACTAATGAAAAACTGTTTTTT.